A selection of T cell receptor beta chains follows, all from one sample in a study of T cells in Graves' hyperthyroidism and ophthalmopathy. In TCRdb, the multiplex PCR reads were re-called with MiXCR into one record per CDR3 protein. The sample shows about 410,000 distinct CDR3 sequences, over 12% of them seen only once. The material sequenced was blood. These receptor sequences come from a man younger than 30 with Graves' ophthalmopathy. CDR3s include the opening cysteine and the closing phenylalanine or tryptophan. The D gene is left open where the match is weak. The size entry is marked missing in some rows and otherwise reads once, few, many or a size class.

TRBJ2-1 | many | TRBD2 | TRBV7-9 | TGTGCCAGCAGCTTAGCGTGGACTAGCTTCCCGGGCTCCTACAATGAGCAGTTCTTC | CASSLAWTSFPGSYNEQFF
TRBJ2-2 | many | NA | TRBV12-3/TRBV12-4 | TGTGCCAGCAGTTTAGCCGGTGCCGGGGAGCTGTTTTTT | CASSLAGAGELFF
TRBJ2-5 | many | NA | TRBV9 | TGTGCCAGCAGCGTAGCTCGGGAAGAGACCCAGTACTTC | CASSVAREETQYF
TRBJ2-3 | few | TRBD2 | TRBV5-1 | TGCGCCAGCAGCCCTTTAGCGGGAGAGTCAGATACGCAGTATTTT | CASSPLAGESDTQYF
TRBJ2-1 | few | NA | TRBV4-2 | TGTGCCAGCAGCTTCAATTTCGGGAGCTACAATGAGCAGTTCTTC | CASSFNFGSYNEQFF
TRBJ2-1 | many | TRBD2 | TRBV12-3/TRBV12-4 | TGTGCCAGCGGAGAAGACAGCGGGAGGGAGTTCTTC | CASGEDSGREFF
TRBJ2-1 | many | NA | TRBV5-1 | TGCGCCAGCAGCTTAGGTTTGGTGGCGGGAAATGAGCAGTTCTTC | CASSLGLVAGNEQFF
TRBJ2-1 | many | TRBD1 | TRBV18 | TGTGCCAGCTCACCCGGGACAGGGCGCTCCTACAATGAGCAGTTCTTC | CASSPGTGRSYNEQFF
TRBJ2-3 | few | NA | TRBV9 | TGTGCCAGCAGCGTAGCTACTGTCACAGATACGCAGTATTTT | CASSVATVTDTQYF
TRBJ2-7 | NA | NA | TRBV5-1 | TGCGCCAGCAGCTTGGGTCCCATCTACGAGCAGTACTTC | CASSLGPIYEQYF
TRBJ2-1 | many | NA | TRBV6-1 | TGTGCCAGCACAGAACACGTCGGCTCCTACAATGAGCAGTTCTTC | CASTEHVGSYNEQFF
TRBJ2-6 | NA | NA | TRBV4-1 | TGCGCCAGCAGCCACGGCAGCAACCCCTCTGGGGCCAACGTCCTGACTTTC | CASSHGSNPSGANVLTF
TRBJ2-1 | NA | NA | TRBV7-2 | TGTGCCAGCAGCTTAGTCCCCCTAACGGGAGCTTATGAGCAGTTCTTC | CASSLVPLTGAYEQFF
TRBJ1-5 | many | TRBD1 | TRBV6-1 | TGTGCCAGCATTCCGGGACAGGGGAATCAGCCCCAGCATTTT | CASIPGQGNQPQHF
TRBJ1-5 | many | TRBD1 | TRBV20-1 | TGCAGTGCTAGAGAAAAACAGGGGAGTCAGCCCCAGCATTTT | CSAREKQGSQPQHF
TRBJ2-1 | NA | NA | TRBV29-1 | TGCAGCGTTGCGCAGAGCTCCTACAATGAGCAGTTCTTC | CSVAQSSYNEQFF
TRBJ2-1 | few | TRBD2 | TRBV6-4 | TGTGCCAGCAGTGAGTTAGCGGGCCCATCTCGCAATGAGCAGTTCTTC | CASSELAGPSRNEQFF
TRBJ2-5 | many | NA | TRBV2 | TGTGCCAGCGGGTCCCCGGCCTATTCGGAGACCCAGTACTTC | CASGSPAYSETQYF
TRBJ2-5 | many | NA | TRBV3-1 | TGTGCCAGCAGCCAAGATGTCGGCGGCCTGAAACAAGAGACCCAGTACTTC | CASSQDVGGLKQETQYF
TRBJ2-7 | NA | TRBD2 | TRBV7-7 | TGTGCCAGCAGCTTAGGAGGGGATCGGGCGGGGGGGACTCTCTCCTACGAGCAGTACTTC | CASSLGGDRAGGTLSYEQYF
TRBJ1-2 | many | NA | TRBV29-1 | TGCAGCGTTGAAGGGGGATCCCCTGGCTACACCTTC | CSVEGGSPGYTF
TRBJ1-2 | many | NA | TRBV10-3 | TGTGCCATCAGTGATCAGGGAGGAGGCTACACCTTC | CAISDQGGGYTF
TRBJ2-1 | many | NA | TRBV10-3 | TGTGCCATCAGTGAGTACCGATACAATGAGCAGTTCTTC | CAISEYRYNEQFF
TRBJ2-1 | many | TRBD2 | TRBV29-1 | TGCAGCGTCGAGGGACTAGCGGGAGACTCGAGCTCCTACAATGAGCAGTTCTTC | CSVEGLAGDSSSYNEQFF
TRBJ1-1 | few | TRBD1 | TRBV7-9 | TGTGCCAGCAGCTTACCGTCAGGGGGTGTAGCTTTCTTT | CASSLPSGGVAFF
TRBJ2-1 | NA | NA | TRBV7-9 | TGTGCCAGCAGCTGGAGCGGTGGCAATGAGCAGTTCTTC | CASSWSGGNEQFF
TRBJ1-4 | NA | TRBD1 | TRBV10-3 | TGTGCCATCAGTGAGTCGGATTCCGGGACAGGAGGGGAAAAACTGTTTTTT | CAISESDSGTGGEKLFF
TRBJ2-1 | many | NA | TRBV6-1 | TGTGCCAGCAGTGCGACGAGGACTGAGTACAATGAGCAGTTCTTC | CASSATRTEYNEQFF
TRBJ2-7 | many | NA | TRBV11-3 | TGTGCCAGCAGCTCGACAGGCGAGCAGTACTTC | CASSSTGEQYF
TRBJ1-1 | many | NA | TRBV7-9 | TGTGCCAGCAGCTTGGGGGCGGCCATTATGAACACTGAAGCTTTCTTT | CASSLGAAIMNTEAFF